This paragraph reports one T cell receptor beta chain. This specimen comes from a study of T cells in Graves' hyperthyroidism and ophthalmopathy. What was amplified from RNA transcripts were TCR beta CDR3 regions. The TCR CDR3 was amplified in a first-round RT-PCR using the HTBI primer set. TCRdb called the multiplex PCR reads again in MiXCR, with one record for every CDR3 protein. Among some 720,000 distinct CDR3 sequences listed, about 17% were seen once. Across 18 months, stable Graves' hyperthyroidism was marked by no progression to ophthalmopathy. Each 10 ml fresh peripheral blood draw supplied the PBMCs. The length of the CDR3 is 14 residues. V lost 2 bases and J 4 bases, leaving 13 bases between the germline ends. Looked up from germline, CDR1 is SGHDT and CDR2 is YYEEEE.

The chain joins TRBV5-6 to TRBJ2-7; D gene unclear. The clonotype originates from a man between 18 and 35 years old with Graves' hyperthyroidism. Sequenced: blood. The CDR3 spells CASSFPGRTYEQYF. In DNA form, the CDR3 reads TGTGCCAGCAGCTTCCCGGGCAGAACTTACGAGCAGTACTTC.